The clone carrying this T cell receptor beta chain has at least ten counts. Its antigen is currently unknown. Assembly of TCR beta libraries relied on iRepertoire HTBI primers together with Arm-PCR of CDR3 regions. TCRdb analysed the multiplex PCR reads with MiXCR anew, one entry per CDR3 protein. The table includes about 620,000 distinct CDR3 sequences, 16% detected once. The sample's time point: newly diagnosed GD, antithyroid drugs for less than 3 months. The authors made the TCR library using RNA they extracted from PBMCs. The CDR3 runs to 13 residues. V was trimmed by 4 bases and J by 8 bases, leaving 14 bases between them. Germline CDR1 reads SQVTM; CDR2 reads ANQGSEA. The record originates from a study of regulatory T cells in long-lasting Graves disease. General study findings and limits: There was favoring of TRBV28, TRBJ1-2 and TRBJ2-5 in persistent disease.

This sample also belongs to another study, concerning T cells in Graves' hyperthyroidism and ophthalmopathy.

The clonotype comes from a woman aged 25 to 39 with Graves disease. The sample here was peripheral blood mononuclear cells (PBMCs), taken at new diagnosis, from a patient treated with antithyroid drugs. The chain has TRBV29-1 and TRBJ1-4, with a weak D call TRBD1 (5 bases). DNA for the CDR3: TGCAGCGTTGTGCGGGGCAAGGACGAAAAACTGTTTTTT. Its protein product is CSVVRGKDEKLFF.